This TCR beta chain was sequenced for a study of PD-1 blockade in classical Hodgkin lymphoma. Sequenced by immunoSEQ multiplex PCR; TCRdb stores in-frame clones only, minus some. The sample records almost 85,000 clones, about 89% being singletons. Brentuximab vedotin exposure varied, and every patient relapsed after autologous stem cell transplantation. Classifying best responses yielded complete response, partial response or progressive disease. This CDR3 is built from 14 residues. V dropped 5 bases and J dropped 0 bases, with 7 bases sitting between them. Germline V gives CDR1 MDHEN, CDR2 SYDVKM. Sequenced here: peripheral blood mononuclear cells (PBMCs), sampled at baseline. The genes are TRBV28 and TRBJ1-4; D unclear. This clonotype was obtained from a human donor with classical Hodgkin lymphoma. The CDR3 sequence: CASSRRSTNEKLFF. CDR3 coding DNA: TGTGCCAGCAGTCGGAGGTCAACTAATGAAAAACTGTTTTTT.